These T cell receptor beta chains were read from a single sample in a study of T cell repertoires in cytomegalovirus infection. TCRdb ran MiXCR on the reads and lists one entry per CDR3 protein. The table has hundreds of thousands of distinct CDR3 sequences, 11% seen once. The material sequenced was PBMCs. These TCRs come from a human donor in good health (CMV status not recorded). Some clones in this sample may be carry-over from other donors' samples. CDR3s include the opening cysteine and the closing phenylalanine or tryptophan. The order of the fields is J gene, V gene, clone size, CDR3 protein. Only part of the rows carry a size: once, few, many, or a class if the clone is expanded.

j_gene: TRBJ1-1; v_gene: TRBV7-9; abundance: many; CDR3aa: CASSLQGFDTEAFF
j_gene: TRBJ2-7; v_gene: TRBV20-1; abundance: many; CDR3aa: CSARDRGDGPYSYEQYF
j_gene: TRBJ2-7; v_gene: TRBV3-1; abundance: few; CDR3aa: CASSQSSGRSYEQYF
j_gene: TRBJ2-3; v_gene: TRBV6-2/TRBV6-3; abundance: many; CDR3aa: CASSYSLRQATNTDTQYF
j_gene: TRBJ2-7; v_gene: TRBV6-1; abundance: many; CDR3aa: CASSYSDRSEQYF
j_gene: TRBJ1-2; v_gene: TRBV6-1; abundance: many; CDR3aa: CATRKANYGYTF
j_gene: TRBJ1-1; v_gene: TRBV19; abundance: few; CDR3aa: CASSNPGTGKRNAEAFF
j_gene: TRBJ2-1; v_gene: TRBV7-9; abundance: .; CDR3aa: CASTKKPTGRGPRISYNEQFF
j_gene: TRBJ1-5; v_gene: TRBV6-1; abundance: many; CDR3aa: CASIPGTGLLTQHF
j_gene: TRBJ1-1; v_gene: TRBV10-3; abundance: many; CDR3aa: CAISAAGGSEAFF
j_gene: TRBJ2-6; v_gene: TRBV7-2; abundance: many; CDR3aa: CASSLQLQVSGANVLTF
j_gene: TRBJ2-5; v_gene: TRBV2; abundance: few; CDR3aa: CASTRGTAQETQYF
j_gene: TRBJ2-1; v_gene: TRBV6-4; abundance: .; CDR3aa: CASSPIGGGVWDEQFF
j_gene: TRBJ1-5; v_gene: TRBV12-3/TRBV12-4; abundance: many; CDR3aa: CATSVGQPQHF
j_gene: TRBJ1-1; v_gene: TRBV15; abundance: many; CDR3aa: CATSRGGLLNTEAFF
j_gene: TRBJ2-4; v_gene: TRBV19; abundance: many; CDR3aa: CASSPRRATKNIQYF
j_gene: TRBJ1-1; v_gene: TRBV27; abundance: many; CDR3aa: CASSFSDRDNTEAFF
j_gene: TRBJ1-1; v_gene: TRBV10-3; abundance: many; CDR3aa: CATRDRDRFSEAFF
j_gene: TRBJ2-5; v_gene: TRBV11-2; abundance: many; CDR3aa: CASSSLPSGGLTVAQYF
j_gene: TRBJ1-1; v_gene: TRBV12-3/TRBV12-4; abundance: few; CDR3aa: CASSLAPGVAAFF
j_gene: TRBJ2-2; v_gene: TRBV7-2; abundance: many; CDR3aa: CASSSGQGRTGELFF
j_gene: TRBJ2-5; v_gene: TRBV4-2; abundance: many; CDR3aa: CASSSGTSGQETQYF
j_gene: TRBJ2-1; v_gene: TRBV29-1; abundance: many; CDR3aa: CSVPGTLEQFF
j_gene: TRBJ1-2; v_gene: TRBV7-2; abundance: many; CDR3aa: CASSPRQGSYGYTF
j_gene: TRBJ2-1; v_gene: TRBV6-2/TRBV6-3; abundance: few; CDR3aa: CASSSRGGASHEQFF
j_gene: TRBJ1-2; v_gene: TRBV2; abundance: many; CDR3aa: CASSSGGRNYGYTF
j_gene: TRBJ1-4; v_gene: TRBV6-5; abundance: many; CDR3aa: CASSDRVEREKLFF
j_gene: TRBJ2-2; v_gene: TRBV20-1; abundance: many; CDR3aa: CSAREGSKNTGELFF
j_gene: TRBJ2-3; v_gene: TRBV5-1; abundance: few; CDR3aa: CASKTSGRSTDTQYF
j_gene: TRBJ1-3; v_gene: TRBV20-1; abundance: .; CDR3aa: CSASGGNTIYF
j_gene: TRBJ2-3; v_gene: TRBV2; abundance: many; CDR3aa: CASRSGTGQIDTQYF
j_gene: TRBJ2-7; v_gene: TRBV6-5; abundance: few; CDR3aa: CASRLYGEQYF
j_gene: TRBJ1-6; v_gene: TRBV2; abundance: many; CDR3aa: CASSVGRPNSPLHF
j_gene: TRBJ2-5; v_gene: TRBV28; abundance: many; CDR3aa: CASSLLTETQYF
j_gene: TRBJ2-1; v_gene: TRBV19; abundance: many; CDR3aa: CASSIRGLPPYNEQFF
j_gene: TRBJ2-5; v_gene: TRBV14; abundance: many; CDR3aa: CASSQTSRGKTQYF
j_gene: TRBJ2-1; v_gene: TRBV6-1; abundance: many; CDR3aa: CASSPRLKGNEQFF
j_gene: TRBJ1-2; v_gene: TRBV28; abundance: many; CDR3aa: CASSLTGGLFGYTF
j_gene: TRBJ2-2; v_gene: TRBV7-6; abundance: many; CDR3aa: CASSVGQGAATGELFF
j_gene: TRBJ2-3; v_gene: TRBV2; abundance: .; CDR3aa: CASSGRGLYTDTQYF
j_gene: TRBJ1-2; v_gene: TRBV2; abundance: many; CDR3aa: CASSEFRSGNGYTF
j_gene: TRBJ2-3; v_gene: TRBV6-2/TRBV6-3; abundance: few; CDR3aa: CASARVEDTQYF
j_gene: TRBJ2-1; v_gene: TRBV5-1; abundance: many; CDR3aa: CASSLGGTNYNEQFF
j_gene: TRBJ1-1; v_gene: TRBV6-5; abundance: many; CDR3aa: CASTGGTEAFF
j_gene: TRBJ2-5; v_gene: TRBV29-1; abundance: many; CDR3aa: CSVAIPGNVETQYF
j_gene: TRBJ1-1; v_gene: TRBV7-3; abundance: many; CDR3aa: CASRFDSCEAFF
j_gene: TRBJ2-2; v_gene: TRBV10-3; abundance: .; CDR3aa: CATRRGLAGGVAGELFF
j_gene: TRBJ2-1; v_gene: TRBV20-1; abundance: many; CDR3aa: CSAPTSGRNNEQFF
j_gene: TRBJ2-5; v_gene: TRBV27; abundance: .; CDR3aa: CASRPLAHKETQYF
j_gene: TRBJ1-1; v_gene: TRBV5-1; abundance: .; CDR3aa: CASSTNRGWTEAFF
j_gene: TRBJ1-2; v_gene: TRBV10-3; abundance: many; CDR3aa: CATGGRNYGYTF
j_gene: TRBJ2-6; v_gene: TRBV10-3; abundance: .; CDR3aa: CATKTIDSGSGANVLTF